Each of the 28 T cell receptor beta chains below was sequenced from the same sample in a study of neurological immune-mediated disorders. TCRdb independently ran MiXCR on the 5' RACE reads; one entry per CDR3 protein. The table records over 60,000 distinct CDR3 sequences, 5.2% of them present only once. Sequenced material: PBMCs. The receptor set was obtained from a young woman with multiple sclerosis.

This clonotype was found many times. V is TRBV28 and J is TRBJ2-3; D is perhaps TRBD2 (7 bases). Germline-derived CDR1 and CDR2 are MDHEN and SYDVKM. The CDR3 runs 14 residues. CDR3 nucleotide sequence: TGTGCGACTCGGAGGGGGGGTAACCGTGATACGCAGTATTTT. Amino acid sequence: CATRRGGNRDTQYF.

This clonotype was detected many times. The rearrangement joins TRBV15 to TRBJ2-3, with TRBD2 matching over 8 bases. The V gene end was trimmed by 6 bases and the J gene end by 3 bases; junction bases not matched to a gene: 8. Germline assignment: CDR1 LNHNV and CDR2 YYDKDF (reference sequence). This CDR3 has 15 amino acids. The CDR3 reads CATRNRGGLTDTQYF. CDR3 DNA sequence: TGTGCCACCAGGAATCGGGGGGGCCTGACAGATACGCAGTATTTT.

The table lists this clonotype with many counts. The CDR3 DNA reads TGTGCCAGCAGCAAAAGCGGGACGGAGGTTCCTGCCTACGAGCAGTACTTC. It specifies CASSKSGTEVPAYEQYF. The chain combines TRBV7-9 with TRBJ2-7; 7 bases are a match to TRBD2. V was pared by 5 bases and J by 2 bases, with 15 bases of the junction left unmatched. This CDR3 is 17 amino acids long. Germline V gives CDR1 SEHNR, CDR2 FQNEAQ (reference sequence). The variable domain in full, completed from reference TRBV7-9 and TRBJ2-7, reads DTGVSQNPRHKITKRGQNVTFRCDPISEHNRLYWYRQTLGQGPEFLTYFQNEAQLEKSRLLSDRFSAERPKGSFSTLEIQRTEQGDSAMYLCASSKSGTEVPAYEQYFGPGTRLTVT.

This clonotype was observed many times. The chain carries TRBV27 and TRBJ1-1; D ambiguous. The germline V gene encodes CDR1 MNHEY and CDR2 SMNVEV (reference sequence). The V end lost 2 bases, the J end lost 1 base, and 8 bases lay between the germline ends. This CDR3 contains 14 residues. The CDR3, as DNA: TGTGCCAGCAGTTTAGTATCCGGGAACACTGAAGCTTTCTTT. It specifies CASSLVSGNTEAFF.

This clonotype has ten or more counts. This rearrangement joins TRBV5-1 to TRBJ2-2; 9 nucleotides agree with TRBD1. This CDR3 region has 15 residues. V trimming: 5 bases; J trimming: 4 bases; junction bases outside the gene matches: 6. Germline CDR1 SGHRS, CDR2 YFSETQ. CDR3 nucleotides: TGCGCCAGCAGGGCGGCGGACAGGGGCACCGGGGAGCTGTTTTTT. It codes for CASRAADRGTGELFF.

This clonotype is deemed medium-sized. CDR3 sequence: CASSLHGAGEKLFF. The CDR3 DNA is TGTGCCAGCAGTTTACACGGGGCGGGAGAAAAACTGTTTTTT. The chain employs TRBV27 and TRBJ1-4; D is possibly TRBD1 (5 bases). The CDR3 runs 14 residues. CDR1 is MNHEY, CDR2 SMNVEV, per germline (reference sequence). With 2 bases removed from V and 8 bases from J, the gap between germline ends came to 12 bases. Looking up the rest from reference TRBV27 and TRBJ1-4 gives the full variable domain: EAQVTQNPRYLITVTGKKLTVTCSQNMNHEYMSWYRQDPGLGLRQIYYSMNVEVTDKGDVPEGYKVSRKEKRNFPLILESPSPNQTSLYFCASSLHGAGEKLFFGSGTQLSVL.

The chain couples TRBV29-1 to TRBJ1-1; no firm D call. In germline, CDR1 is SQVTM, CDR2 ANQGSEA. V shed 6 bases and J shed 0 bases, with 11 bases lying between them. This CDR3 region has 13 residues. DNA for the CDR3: TGCAGCGTCGGGCGAATTATGAACACTGAAGCTTTCTTT. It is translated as CSVGRIMNTEAFF.

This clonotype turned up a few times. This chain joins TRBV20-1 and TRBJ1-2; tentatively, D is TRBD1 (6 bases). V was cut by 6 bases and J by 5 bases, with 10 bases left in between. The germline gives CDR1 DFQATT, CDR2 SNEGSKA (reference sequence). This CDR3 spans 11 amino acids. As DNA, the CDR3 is TGCAGTGCACCACAGGGTTATGGCTACACCTTC. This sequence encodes CSAPQGYGYTF.

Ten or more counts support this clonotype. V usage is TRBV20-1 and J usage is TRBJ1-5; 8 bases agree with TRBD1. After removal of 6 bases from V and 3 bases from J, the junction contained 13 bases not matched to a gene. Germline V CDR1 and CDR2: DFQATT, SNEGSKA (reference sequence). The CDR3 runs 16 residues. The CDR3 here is CSARARTGTNNQPQHF. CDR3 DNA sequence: TGCAGTGCCAGGGCCCGGACAGGGACCAACAATCAGCCCCAGCATTTT.

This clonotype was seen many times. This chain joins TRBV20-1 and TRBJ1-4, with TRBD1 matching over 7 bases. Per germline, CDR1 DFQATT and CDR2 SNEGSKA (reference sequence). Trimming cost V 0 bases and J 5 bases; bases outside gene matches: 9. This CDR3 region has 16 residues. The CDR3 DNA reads TGCAGTGCTAGAGACTTAACCGGGACAGAAAATGAAAAACTGTTTTTT. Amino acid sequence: CSARDLTGTENEKLFF.

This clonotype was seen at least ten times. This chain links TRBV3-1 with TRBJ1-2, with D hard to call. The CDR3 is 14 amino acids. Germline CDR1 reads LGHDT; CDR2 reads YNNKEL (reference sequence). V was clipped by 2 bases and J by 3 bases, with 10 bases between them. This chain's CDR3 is CASSQPGRDYGYTF. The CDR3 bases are TGTGCCAGCAGCCAACCCGGCAGAGACTATGGCTACACCTTC. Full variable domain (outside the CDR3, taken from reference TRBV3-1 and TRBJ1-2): DTAVSQTPKYLVTQMGNDKSIKCEQNLGHDTMYWYKQDSKKFLKIMFSYNNKELIINETVPNRFSPKSPDKAHLNLHINSLELGDSAVYFCASSQPGRDYGYTFGSGTRLTVV.

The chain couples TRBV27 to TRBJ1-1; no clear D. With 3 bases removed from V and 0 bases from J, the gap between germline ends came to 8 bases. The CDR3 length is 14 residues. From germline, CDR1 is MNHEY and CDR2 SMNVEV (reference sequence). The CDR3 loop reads CASSFDSLNTEAFF. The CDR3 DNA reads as TGTGCCAGCAGTTTCGACTCGCTGAACACTGAAGCTTTCTTT.

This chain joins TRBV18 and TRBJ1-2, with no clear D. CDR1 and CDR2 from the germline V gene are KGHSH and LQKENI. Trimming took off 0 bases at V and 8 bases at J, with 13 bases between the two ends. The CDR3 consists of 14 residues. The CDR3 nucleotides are TGTGCCAGCTCACCACCGAGTAAGGGAAGCGGCTACACCTTC. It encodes CASSPPSKGSGYTF.

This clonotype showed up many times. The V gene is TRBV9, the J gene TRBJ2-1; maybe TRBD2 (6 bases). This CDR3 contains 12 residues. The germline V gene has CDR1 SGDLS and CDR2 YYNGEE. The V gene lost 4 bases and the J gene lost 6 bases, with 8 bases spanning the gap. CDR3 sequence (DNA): TGTGCCAGCAGCTCCGGGGGCAATGAGCAGTTCTTC. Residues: CASSSGGNEQFF.

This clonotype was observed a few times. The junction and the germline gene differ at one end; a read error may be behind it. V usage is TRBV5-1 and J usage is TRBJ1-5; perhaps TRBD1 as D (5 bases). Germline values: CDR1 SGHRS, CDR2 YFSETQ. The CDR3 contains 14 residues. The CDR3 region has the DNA TGCGCCAGCAGCCCGGACAACTACAATCAGCCCCAGAATTTT. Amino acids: CASSPDNYNQPQNF.

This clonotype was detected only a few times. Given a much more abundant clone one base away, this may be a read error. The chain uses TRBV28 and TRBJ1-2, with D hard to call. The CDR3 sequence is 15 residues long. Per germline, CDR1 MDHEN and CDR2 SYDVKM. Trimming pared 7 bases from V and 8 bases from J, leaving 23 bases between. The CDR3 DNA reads TGTGCCAGCACCACACATCGGGAAGGAGTTCGCGGCTACACCTTC. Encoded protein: CASTTHREGVRGYTF.

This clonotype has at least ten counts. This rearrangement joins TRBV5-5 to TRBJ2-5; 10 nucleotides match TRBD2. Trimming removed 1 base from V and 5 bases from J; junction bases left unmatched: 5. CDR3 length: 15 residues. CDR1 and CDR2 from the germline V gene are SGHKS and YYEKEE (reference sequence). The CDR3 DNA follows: TGTGCCAGCAGCTTGAGCGGGGGGGCCGGGGAGACCCAGTACTTC. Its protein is CASSLSGGAGETQYF.

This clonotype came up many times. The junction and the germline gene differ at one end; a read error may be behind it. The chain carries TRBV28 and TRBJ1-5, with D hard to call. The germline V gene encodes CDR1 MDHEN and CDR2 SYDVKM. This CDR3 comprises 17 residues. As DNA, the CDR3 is TGTGCCAGCAGTTTAGCGCAGGCCCCACTGGAGGGTCAGCCCCAGAATTTT. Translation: CASSLAQAPLEGQPQNF.

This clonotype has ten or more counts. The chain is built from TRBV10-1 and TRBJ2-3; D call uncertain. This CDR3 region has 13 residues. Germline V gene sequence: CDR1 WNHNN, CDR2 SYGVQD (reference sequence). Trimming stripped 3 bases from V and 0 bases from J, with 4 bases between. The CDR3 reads CASSDGSTDTQYF. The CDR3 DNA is TGCGCCAGCAGTGACGGTAGCACAGATACGCAGTATTTT.

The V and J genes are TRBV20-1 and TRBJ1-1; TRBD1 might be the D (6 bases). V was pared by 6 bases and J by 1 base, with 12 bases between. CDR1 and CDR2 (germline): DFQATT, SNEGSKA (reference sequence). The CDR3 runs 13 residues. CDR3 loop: CSAPGAANTEAFF. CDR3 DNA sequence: TGCAGTGCGCCGGGGGCGGCGAACACTGAAGCTTTCTTT.

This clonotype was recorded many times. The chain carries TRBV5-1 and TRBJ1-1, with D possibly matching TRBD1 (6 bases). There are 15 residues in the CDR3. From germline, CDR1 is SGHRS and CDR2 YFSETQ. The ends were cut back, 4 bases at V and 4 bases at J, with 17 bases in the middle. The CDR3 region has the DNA TGCGCCAGCAGCGATGGCAGGGGAACAGGCACTGAAGCTTTCTTT. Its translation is CASSDGRGTGTEAFF. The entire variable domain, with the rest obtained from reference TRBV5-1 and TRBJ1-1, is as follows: KAGVTQTPRYLIKTRGQQVTLSCSPISGHRSVSWYQQTPGQGLQFLFEYFSETQRNKGNFPGRFSGRQFSNSRSEMNVSTLELGDSALYLCASSDGRGTGTEAFFGQGTRLTVV.

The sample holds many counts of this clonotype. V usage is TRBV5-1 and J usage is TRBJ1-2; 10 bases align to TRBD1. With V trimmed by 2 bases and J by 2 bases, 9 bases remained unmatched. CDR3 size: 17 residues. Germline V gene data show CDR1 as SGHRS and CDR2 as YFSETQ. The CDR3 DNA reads TGCGCCAGCAGCTTTCGGGGGACAGGGGTTAGAAACTATGGCTACACCTTC. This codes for CASSFRGTGVRNYGYTF.

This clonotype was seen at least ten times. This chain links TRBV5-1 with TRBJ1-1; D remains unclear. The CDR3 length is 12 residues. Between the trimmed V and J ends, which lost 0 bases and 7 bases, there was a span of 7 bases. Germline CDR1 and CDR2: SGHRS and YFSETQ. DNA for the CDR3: TGCGCCAGCAGCTTGGAGTCTCGTGAAGCTTTCTTT. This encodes CASSLESREAFF.

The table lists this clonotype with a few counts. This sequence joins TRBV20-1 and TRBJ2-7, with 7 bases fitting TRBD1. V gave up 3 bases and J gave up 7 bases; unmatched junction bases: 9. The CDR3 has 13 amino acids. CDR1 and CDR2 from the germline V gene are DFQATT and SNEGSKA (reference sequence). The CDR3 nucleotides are TGCAGTGCTAGGAGGACAGGTACCTTAGAGCAGTACTTC. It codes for CSARRTGTLEQYF.

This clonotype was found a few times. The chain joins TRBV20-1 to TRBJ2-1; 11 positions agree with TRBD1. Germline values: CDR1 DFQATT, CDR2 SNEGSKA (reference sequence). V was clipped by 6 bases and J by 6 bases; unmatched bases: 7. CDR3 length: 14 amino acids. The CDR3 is CSAPRGTGGNEQFF. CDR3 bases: TGCAGTGCCCCCCGGGGGACAGGGGGCAATGAGCAGTTCTTC.

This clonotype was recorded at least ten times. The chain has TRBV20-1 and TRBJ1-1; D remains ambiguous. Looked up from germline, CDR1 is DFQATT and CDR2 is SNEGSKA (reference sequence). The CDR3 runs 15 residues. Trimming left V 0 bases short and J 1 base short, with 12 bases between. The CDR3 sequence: CSARDVDSPNTEAFF. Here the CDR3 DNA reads TGCAGTGCTAGAGATGTGGACTCTCCGAACACTGAAGCTTTCTTT.

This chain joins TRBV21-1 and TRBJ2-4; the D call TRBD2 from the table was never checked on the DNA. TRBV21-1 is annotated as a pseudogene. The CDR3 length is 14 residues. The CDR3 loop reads CASSKKGTGTEWYF. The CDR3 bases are TGTGCCAGCAGCAAAAAAGGGACCGGGACTGAGTGGTACTTC.

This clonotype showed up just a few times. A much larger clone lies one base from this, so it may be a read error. CDR3 amino acids: CAREPRDREGYTF. In DNA, the CDR3 is TGTGCCAGGGAGCCTCGAGACAGGGAAGGCTACACCTTC. The chain combines TRBV25-1 with TRBJ1-2; 7 bases are shared with TRBD1. This CDR3 is built from 13 residues. V dropped 9 bases and J dropped 8; count of bases not matched to a gene: 12. The germline CDR1 and CDR2 sequences are MGHDK and SYGVNS.